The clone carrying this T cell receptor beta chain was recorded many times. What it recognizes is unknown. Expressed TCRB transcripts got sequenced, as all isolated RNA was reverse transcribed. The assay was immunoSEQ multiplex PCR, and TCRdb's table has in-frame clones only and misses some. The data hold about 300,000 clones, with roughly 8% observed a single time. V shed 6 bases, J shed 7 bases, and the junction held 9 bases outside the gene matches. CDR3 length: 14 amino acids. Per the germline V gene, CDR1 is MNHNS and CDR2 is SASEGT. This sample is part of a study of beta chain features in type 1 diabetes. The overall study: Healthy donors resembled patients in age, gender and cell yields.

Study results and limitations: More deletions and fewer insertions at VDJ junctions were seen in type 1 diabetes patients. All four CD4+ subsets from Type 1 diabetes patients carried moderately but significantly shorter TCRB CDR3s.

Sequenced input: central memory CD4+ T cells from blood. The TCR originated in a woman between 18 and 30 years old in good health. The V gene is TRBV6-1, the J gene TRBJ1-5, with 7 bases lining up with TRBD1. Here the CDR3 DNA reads TGTGCCAGCAGGCATTATACAGGGGTGCAGCCCCAGCATTTT. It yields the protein CASRHYTGVQPQHF.